This T cell receptor beta chain is drawn from a study of identical twins. Regarding the study as a whole: In cord blood, abundant beta clonotypes had fewer insertions; memory showed no trend.

TCRdb re-analysed the 5' RACE reads in MiXCR, keeping a single row per CDR3 protein. The sample records some 790,000 distinct CDR3 sequences, approximately 18% being singletons. CDR3 length equals 16 residues. V trimming: 6 bases; J trimming: 7 bases; junction bases outside the gene matches: 13. With regard to this clonotype: Antigen specificity is unknown.

The sample also formed part of further work on T cells expressing NK-cell markers. From that second work: Sequenced donors, eight in total, included seven who were HCMV-seropositive and one who was seronegative. Leadership of the CD3+CD56-NKG2C+ fraction also belonged to these clonotypes in several donors.

The chain is built from TRBV12-3 or TRBV12-4 and TRBJ2-1; 9 bases match TRBD2. Sequenced sample: PBMCs. This TCR was recovered from a woman between 18 and 29 years old in good health. CDR3 DNA sequence: TGTGCCAGCAGGACTTATATAGCGGGAGCGGGAAATGAGCAGTTCTTC. It encodes CASRTYIAGAGNEQFF.